This TCR beta chain was identified in a study of blood T cell repertoires in COVID-19. Across the study: COVID-19 samples, acute and convalescent, were from the United States, Italy and Spain. Sources were T cells, B-cell-depleted T cells, or PBMCs; the material itself was cDNA or gDNA.

This CDR3 is 16 amino acids long. Germline-derived CDR1 and CDR2 are SGDLS and YYNGEE. The V and J ends lost 3 bases and 5 bases, in that order; junction bases with no gene match: 8. In the original processing: Estimation of nucleated cell counts was performed using reference gene primer amplification. Data came from immunoSEQ multiplex PCR; TCRdb stores just in-frame clones and leaves some out. The V and J calls and clone size are taken from that table; D and trimming were inferred from the DNA. The data show about 23,000 clones, with around nine tenths seen just once and 18% held by the top ten. The chain carries TRBV9 and TRBJ2-5, with TRBD2 matching 12 bases. The sequenced sample consisted of peripheral blood. The TCR sequence derives from a human donor in a cohort sampled during active COVID-19. This CDR3 is CASSAQTSGGKETQYF. Written as DNA, the CDR3 is TGTGCCAGCAGCGCCCAGACTAGCGGGGGTAAGGAGACCCAGTACTTC.